These 27 T cell receptor beta chains were all obtained from the same sample, sequenced in a study of blood T cell repertoires in COVID-19. Generated by immunoSEQ multiplex PCR, the TCRdb table keeps only in-frame clones and is missing some. In the table there are roughly 200,000 clones, roughly 80% of which are singletons. The sample consisted of PBMCs or T cells enriched from blood (not recorded which). These receptors were taken from a woman in her forties or fifties who had been exposed to COVID-19.

The V call is TRBV12-3 or TRBV12-4, the J call TRBJ1-1; D unresolved. The CDR3 has 12 residues. V was cut by 2 bases and J by 5 bases, with 6 bases left in between. The CDR3 reads CASSLPQTEAFF. CDR3 DNA sequence: TGTGCCAGCAGTTTACCGCAGACTGAAGCTTTCTTT.

The chain links TRBV24-1 to TRBJ2-3, with TRBD1 as a possible D gene (5 bases). V was trimmed by 3 bases and J by 9 bases, leaving 12 bases between them. This CDR3 is 13 amino acids long. Per germline, CDR1 KGHDR and CDR2 SFDVKD. The CDR3 loop reads CATSDGAADTQYF. The CDR3, as DNA: TGTGCCACCAGTGATGGGGCTGCCGACACGCAGTATTTT.

V usage is TRBV10-3 and J usage is TRBJ1-1; 8 bases match TRBD1. The length of the CDR3 is 14 residues. Losses at the gene ends were 4 bases for V and 4 bases for J; bases not matched to a gene: 5. Germline-derived CDR1 and CDR2 are ENHRY and SYGVKD. The chain's CDR3 is CAISADRGSTEAFF. The CDR3 DNA is TGTGCCATCAGTGCCGACAGGGGAAGCACTGAAGCTTTCTTT.

This chain links TRBV7-2 with TRBJ1-5; D unresolved. V was shortened by 5 bases and J by 7 bases, with 15 bases between the two germline ends. Germline CDR1 reads SGHTA; CDR2 reads FQGNSA. CDR3 size: 14 residues. CDR3 amino acids: CASSPISTGQPQHF. The CDR3 region has the DNA TGTGCCAGCAGCCCTATTAGTACGGGACAGCCCCAGCATTTT.

The chain joins TRBV9 to TRBJ2-3; 10 bases map to TRBD2. J lost 6 bases, V lost 2 bases, and 6 bases had no gene match. Germline V gives CDR1 SGDLS, CDR2 YYNGEE. This CDR3 region has 15 residues. The CDR3 spells CASSVSGGAGDTQYF. In nucleotides, the CDR3 is TGTGCCAGCAGCGTCAGCGGGGGGGCAGGGGATACGCAGTATTTT.

The CDR3 DNA is TGTGCCTGGACCTCCACCCTACAAGCTTTCTTT. Its protein is CAWTSTLQAFF. The chain uses TRBV30 and TRBJ1-1, with D unresolved. From germline, CDR1 is GTSNPN and CDR2 SVGIG (reference sequence). V was pared by 4 bases and J by 9 bases, with 12 bases between. The CDR3 runs 11 residues.

The V and J genes are TRBV19 and TRBJ1-3; TRBD1 is a possible D gene (6 bases). V lost 4 bases to trimming and J lost 0 bases, with 16 bases between them. Germline V gene data show CDR1 as LNHDA and CDR2 as SQIVND (reference sequence). This CDR3 is 17 amino acids long. The CDR3 sequence is CASSTGLTGLSGNTIYF. The CDR3 coding sequence is TGTGCCAGTAGTACTGGTTTGACAGGACTCTCTGGAAACACCATATATTTT.

The V and J genes are TRBV7-9 and TRBJ1-5, with D possibly being TRBD1 (5 bases). The germline V gene encodes CDR1 SEHNR and CDR2 FQNEAQ (reference sequence). Trimming left V 4 bases short and J 6 bases short, with 10 bases between. This CDR3 contains 13 residues. CDR3 in DNA: TGTGCCAGCAGCTCCGGGGGGGGTCAGCCCCAGCATTTT. This gives the protein CASSSGGGQPQHF.

The V gene is TRBV14, the J gene TRBJ1-1; D is perhaps TRBD1 (6 bases). Germline V gives CDR1 SGHDN, CDR2 FVKESK. The CDR3 runs to 15 residues. V gave up 4 bases and J gave up 10 bases, with 22 bases separating them. The CDR3 spells CASSPNGTPGMVAFF. In nucleotides, the CDR3 is TGTGCCAGCAGCCCAAACGGGACACCCGGAATGGTAGCTTTCTTT.

This clone was found once. The chain recombines TRBV19 with TRBJ2-3, with D perhaps TRBD2 (5 bases). The V end lost 6 bases, the J end lost 4 bases, and 20 bases lay between the germline ends. The germline CDR1 and CDR2 sequences are LNHDA and SQIVND (reference sequence). This CDR3 has 16 amino acids. CDR3 amino acids: CASRNGVGRNADTQYF. The CDR3 region has the DNA TGTGCCAGTAGGAACGGGGTAGGAAGGAACGCAGATACGCAGTATTTT.

The CDR3 nucleotides read TGTGCCAGTAGTATCGGGAGGATATCGGGAAACACCATATATTTT. Translating it yields CASSIGRISGNTIYF. The V gene is TRBV19, the J gene TRBJ1-3; D not certain. Trimming took off 3 bases at V and 4 bases at J, with 13 bases between the two ends. The CDR3 covers 15 residues. The germline V gene has CDR1 LNHDA and CDR2 SQIVND (reference sequence).

This rearrangement joins TRBV5-8 to TRBJ1-2; 7 nucleotides line up with TRBD1. In germline, CDR1 is SGHTS, CDR2 YDEGEE. The V gene end was trimmed by 4 bases and the J gene end by 3 bases; junction bases not matched to a gene: 6. The CDR3 sequence is 14 residues long. The CDR3 region is CASSQTGVHYGYTF. CDR3 nucleotides: TGTGCCAGCAGCCAAACAGGGGTGCACTATGGCTACACCTTC.

The rearrangement uses TRBV5-1 and TRBJ1-1, with TRBD1 matching 12 bases. This CDR3 region has 20 residues. Looked up from germline, CDR1 is SGHRS and CDR2 is YFSETQ. Germline trimming cut 1 base from V and 3 bases from J; bases unmatched to any gene: 16. The CDR3 coding sequence is TGCGCCAGCAGCTTGAACCCGCCTGGGACAGGGGGCGCATTGGACACTGAAGCTTTCTTT. Residues: CASSLNPPGTGGALDTEAFF.

Comment on this clone: The same CDR3 is also encoded by other DNA sequences in this sample. The genes are TRBV18 and TRBJ1-1; a weak D match, TRBD1 (6 bases). Germline V gene sequence: CDR1 KGHSH, CDR2 LQKENI. The CDR3 consists of 14 residues. V lost 0 bases and J lost 5, with 10 bases in between. CDR3 nucleotide sequence: TGTGCCAGCTCACCACCGTACAGGGATACTGAAGCTTTCTTT. It is translated as CASSPPYRDTEAFF.

This sequence joins TRBV29-1 and TRBJ1-4; D might be TRBD1 (5 bases). The germline gives CDR1 SQVTM, CDR2 ANQGSEA. V lost 4 bases to trimming and J lost 1 base, with 7 bases between them. The length of the CDR3 is 13 residues. Here the CDR3 reads CSVGGGTNEKLFF. In nucleotides, the CDR3 is TGCAGCGTTGGGGGGGGAACTAATGAAAAACTGTTTTTT.

The chain combines TRBV15 with TRBJ2-7, with TRBD1 identical over 7 bases. The germline V gene encodes CDR1 LNHNV and CDR2 YYDKDF (reference sequence). The CDR3 is made up of 12 amino acids. Unmatched junction bases numbered 4, after V lost 8 bases and J lost 3 bases. CDR3 region: CATGTVGYEQYF. The DNA of the CDR3 is TGTGCCACCGGGACAGTGGGCTACGAGCAGTACTTC.

CDR3 bases: TGCGCCAGCAGCCCGCGACTAGATTCCTACAATGAGCAGTTCTTC. It yields the protein CASSPRLDSYNEQFF. V usage is TRBV5-1 and J usage is TRBJ2-1; D may be TRBD2 (6 bases). The germline V gene has CDR1 SGHRS and CDR2 YFSETQ. This CDR3 contains 15 residues. With 4 bases removed from V and 1 base from J, the gap between germline ends came to 12 bases.

The chain employs TRBV7-2 and TRBJ1-2; 7 bases are shared with TRBD1. The trim removed 1 base at V and 2 bases at J, leaving 1 base unmatched. The CDR3 is made up of 14 amino acids. The germline V gene has CDR1 SGHTA and CDR2 FQGNSA. The CDR3 DNA sequence: TGTGCCAGCAGCTTAGGGGGACAGAACTATGGCTACACCTTC. Translating it yields CASSLGGQNYGYTF. The variable domain in full, completed from reference TRBV7-2 and TRBJ1-2, reads GAGVSQSPSNKVTEKGKDVELRCDPISGHTALYWYRQSLGQGLEFLIYFQGNSAPDKSGLPSDRFSAERTGGSVSTLTIQRTQQEDSAVYLCASSLGGQNYGYTFGSGTRLTVV.

This clone was detected a few times. This rearrangement joins TRBV5-6 to TRBJ2-1; D is possibly TRBD2 (6 bases). CDR3 size: 15 residues. Trimming shortened V by 0 bases and J by 3 bases, and 10 bases separated the two germline ends. Germline V gene data show CDR1 as SGHDT and CDR2 as YYEEEE. The CDR3 is CASSLDGGVYNEQFF. CDR3 coding DNA: TGTGCCAGCAGCTTGGATGGCGGGGTCTACAATGAGCAGTTCTTC.

In this sample, this clone turned up a few times. The genes are TRBV20-1 and TRBJ2-7, with 10 positions matching TRBD2. The CDR3 is 15 residues long. CDR1 and CDR2 (germline): DFQATT, SNEGSKA (reference sequence). V trimming: 3 bases; J trimming: 2 bases; junction bases outside the gene matches: 7. CDR3 DNA: TGCAGTGCTAGTGCTGTAGCGGGGGGCCCCTACGAGCAGTACTTC. Translated: CSASAVAGGPYEQYF.

The genes are TRBV30 and TRBJ2-5; a possible D gene is TRBD2 (6 bases). Trimming pared 2 bases from V and 7 bases from J, leaving 23 bases between. CDR3 size: 16 residues. CDR1 GTSNPN and CDR2 SVGIG come from the germline V gene (reference sequence). The CDR3 DNA is TGTGCCTGGAGTAAAGGTAGTGGCGGGTCCGGGGGGACCCAGTACTTC. Translation: CAWSKGSGGSGGTQYF.

The rearrangement uses TRBV19 and TRBJ1-1; 10 bases fit TRBD1. This CDR3 contains 15 residues. The V segment lost 10 bases and the J segment 4 bases; nucleotides outside the gene matches: 12. Germline-derived CDR1 and CDR2 are LNHDA and SQIVND (reference sequence). The DNA of the CDR3 is TGTGCCACCTCTTCTAAGCGGGACAGGGGCACTGAAGCTTTCTTT. This translates into CATSSKRDRGTEAFF.

The V and J genes are TRBV10-3 and TRBJ2-7, with 7 bases that match TRBD2. This CDR3 is built from 12 residues. J lost 5 bases, V lost 7 bases, and 5 bases had no gene match. The germline CDR1 and CDR2 sequences are ENHRY and SYGVKD. The CDR3 nucleotides read TGTGCCATCACCGCAAGCGGGGACGAGCAGTACTTC. Translation: CAITASGDEQYF.

This sequence joins TRBV10-3 and TRBJ2-7; maybe TRBD1 (5 bases). The V and J ends lost 10 bases and 2 bases respectively, with 9 bases between them. The CDR3 runs to 11 residues. Germline V gene data show CDR1 as ENHRY and CDR2 as SYGVKD. Here the CDR3 reads CATETAYEQYF. In DNA form, the CDR3 reads TGTGCCACCGAGACAGCCTACGAGCAGTACTTC.

The chain uses TRBV6-5 and TRBJ1-1; 7 bases align to TRBD1. There are 15 residues in the CDR3. From germline, CDR1 is MNHEY and CDR2 SVGAGI. V was clipped by 5 bases and J by 2 bases; unmatched bases: 8. CDR3 sequence reads: CASSRLGQINTEAFF. The DNA for the CDR3 is TGTGCCAGCAGTCGCCTGGGACAGATAAACACTGAAGCTTTCTTT.

The chain couples TRBV18 to TRBJ2-3; 12 nucleotides align to TRBD1. After removal of 6 bases from V and 2 bases from J, the junction contained 6 bases not matched to a gene. Germline CDR1 is KGHSH and CDR2 is LQKENI. The CDR3 sequence is 16 residues long. The CDR3 DNA sequence: TGTGCCAGCTCCCGAGGGACAGGGGGCTTCACAGATACGCAGTATTTT. As protein: CASSRGTGGFTDTQYF.

This clone was observed at least ten times. V and J are TRBV14 and TRBJ1-1; D perhaps matches TRBD1 (5 bases). The CDR3 runs 14 residues. V was trimmed by 6 bases and J by 4 bases, leaving 15 bases between them. Germline V gene lookup returns CDR1 SGHDN and CDR2 FVKESK. The CDR3 sequence: CASSPRAKVTEAFF. The CDR3 DNA reads TGTGCCAGCAGTCCCAGGGCTAAGGTCACTGAAGCTTTCTTT.